This record concerns one TCR beta chain sequence. Its antigen is still unknown. Per germline, CDR1 MNHNS and CDR2 SASEGT. The CDR3 has 15 residues. The trim removed 5 bases at V and 4 bases at J, leaving 7 bases unmatched. The sequenced template was cDNA made from the entire isolated RNA. Each sample of naive, central memory or regulatory T cells had, on average, around 3.3 million reads. Libraries were prepared by immunoSEQ multiplex PCR; TCRdb keeps only in-frame clonotypes and omits some of them. The sample lists a few hundred thousand clones; approximately 14% were seen once. On average, the one heparinised blood draw given by each donor was approximately 100 mL. The sample is drawn from a study of beta chain features in type 1 diabetes. Study results and caveats: Amplification by PCR could prefer shorter templates, with the same effect in patients and controls. Because the template was cDNA, high-expressing cells might be over-represented. Significant though moderate, a shortening of TCRB CDR3s appeared in all four CD4+ subsets of Type 1 diabetes patients.

The chain carries TRBV6-1 and TRBJ1-5; 8 nucleotides align to TRBD1. The source material was naive CD4+ T cells from blood. The clonotype was recovered from a man under 40 with type 1 diabetes. The CDR3 DNA follows: TGTGCCAGCAGTTCGACAGGGGCGACTAATCAGCCCCAGCATTTT. Translation gives CASSSTGATNQPQHF.